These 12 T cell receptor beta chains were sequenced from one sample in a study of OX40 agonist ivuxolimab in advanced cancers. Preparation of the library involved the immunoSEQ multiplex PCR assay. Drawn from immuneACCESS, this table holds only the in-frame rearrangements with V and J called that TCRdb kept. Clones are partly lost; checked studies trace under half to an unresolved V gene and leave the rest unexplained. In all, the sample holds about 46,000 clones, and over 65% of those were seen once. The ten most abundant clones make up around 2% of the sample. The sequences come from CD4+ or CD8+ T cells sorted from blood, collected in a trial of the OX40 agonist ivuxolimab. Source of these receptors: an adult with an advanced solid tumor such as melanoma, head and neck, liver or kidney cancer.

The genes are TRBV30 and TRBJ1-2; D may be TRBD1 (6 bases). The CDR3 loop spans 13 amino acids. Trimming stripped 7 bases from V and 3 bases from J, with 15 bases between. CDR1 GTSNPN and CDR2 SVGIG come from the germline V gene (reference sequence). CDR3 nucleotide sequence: TGTGCCTCCCCGCAGACAGGATACTATGGCTACACCTTC. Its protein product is CASPQTGYYGYTF. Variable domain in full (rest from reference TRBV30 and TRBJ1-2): SQTIHQWPATLVQPVGSPLSLECTVEGTSNPNLYWYRQAAGRGLQLLFYSVGIGQISSEVPQNLSASRPQDRQFILSSKKLLLSDSGFYLCASPQTGYYGYTFGSGTRLTVV.

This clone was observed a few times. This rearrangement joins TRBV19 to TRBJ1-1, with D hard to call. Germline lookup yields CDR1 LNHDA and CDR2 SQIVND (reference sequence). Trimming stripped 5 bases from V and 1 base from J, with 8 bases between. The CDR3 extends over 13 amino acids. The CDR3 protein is CASSPEKNTEAFF. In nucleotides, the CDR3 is TGTGCCAGTAGTCCGGAAAAGAACACTGAAGCTTTCTTT.

The CDR3 DNA sequence: TGTGCCAGCAGCTCAAGAGCAAACAGGGCTGGCTACACCTTC. Amino acids: CASSSRANRAGYTF. The rearrangement uses TRBV7-2 and TRBJ1-2; TRBD1 might be the D (6 bases). V dropped 4 bases and J dropped 7 bases, with 16 bases sitting between them. The V gene's germline CDR1 is SGHTA and CDR2 FQGNSA. CDR3 length equals 14 residues.

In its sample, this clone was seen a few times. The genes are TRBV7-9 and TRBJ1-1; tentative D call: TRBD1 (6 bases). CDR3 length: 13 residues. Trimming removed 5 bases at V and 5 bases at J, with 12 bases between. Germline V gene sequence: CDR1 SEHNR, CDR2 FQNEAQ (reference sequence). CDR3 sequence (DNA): TGTGCCAGCAGCCAAGAACAGGGAACTGAAGCTTTCTTT. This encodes CASSQEQGTEAFF.

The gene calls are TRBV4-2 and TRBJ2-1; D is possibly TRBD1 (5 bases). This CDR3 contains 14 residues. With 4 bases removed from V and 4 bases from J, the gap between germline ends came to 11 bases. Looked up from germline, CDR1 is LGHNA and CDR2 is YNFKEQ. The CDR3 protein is CASSLSDSYNEQFF. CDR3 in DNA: TGTGCCAGCAGCCTTAGTGACAGTTACAATGAGCAGTTCTTC.

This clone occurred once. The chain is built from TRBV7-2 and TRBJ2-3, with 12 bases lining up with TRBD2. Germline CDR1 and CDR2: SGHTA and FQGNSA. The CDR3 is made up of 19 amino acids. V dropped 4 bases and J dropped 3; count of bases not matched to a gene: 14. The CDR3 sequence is CASSSPASGGAPRTDTQYF. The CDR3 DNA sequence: TGTGCCAGCAGCTCCCCGGCTAGCGGGGGGGCGCCCAGGACAGATACGCAGTATTTT.

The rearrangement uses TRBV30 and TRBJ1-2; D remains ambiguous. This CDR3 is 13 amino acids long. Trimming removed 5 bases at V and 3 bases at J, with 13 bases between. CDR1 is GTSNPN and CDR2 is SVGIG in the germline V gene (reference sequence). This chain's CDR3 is CAWWARGDYGYTF. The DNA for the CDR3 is TGTGCCTGGTGGGCCCGGGGAGACTATGGCTACACCTTC.

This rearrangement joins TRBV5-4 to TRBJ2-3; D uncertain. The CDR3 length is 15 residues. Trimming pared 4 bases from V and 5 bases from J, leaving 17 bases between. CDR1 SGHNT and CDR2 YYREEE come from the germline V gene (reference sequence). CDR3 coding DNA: TGTGCCAGCAGCCCCGACGGATTTGTCGGAGATACGCAGTATTTT. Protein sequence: CASSPDGFVGDTQYF.

CDR3 in amino acids: CASTYLQRTGPDTQYF. The DNA for the CDR3 is TGTGCCAGCACTTACCTCCAGAGGACAGGGCCAGATACGCAGTATTTT. The rearrangement joins TRBV7-9 to TRBJ2-3, with TRBD1 matching 8 bases. J was trimmed by 4 bases and V by 7 bases; bases with no gene match: 13. CDR3 length: 16 amino acids. Germline CDR1 SEHNR, CDR2 FQNEAQ (reference sequence).

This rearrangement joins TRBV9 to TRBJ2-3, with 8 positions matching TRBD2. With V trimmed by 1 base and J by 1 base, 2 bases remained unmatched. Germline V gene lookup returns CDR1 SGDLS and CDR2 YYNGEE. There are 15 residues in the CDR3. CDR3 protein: CASSVRGGGTDTQYF. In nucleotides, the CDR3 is TGTGCCAGCAGCGTACGGGGGGGCGGCACAGATACGCAGTATTTT.

The CDR3 loop reads CAISEGQGGRLNTIYF. The CDR3 nucleotides read TGTGCCATCAGTGAGGGACAGGGGGGACGCTTAAACACCATATATTTT. The V and J genes are TRBV10-3 and TRBJ1-3; 10 nucleotides match TRBD1. Trimming cost V 2 bases and J 6 bases; bases outside gene matches: 7. The CDR3 is made up of 16 amino acids. Germline CDR1 and CDR2: ENHRY and SYGVKD.

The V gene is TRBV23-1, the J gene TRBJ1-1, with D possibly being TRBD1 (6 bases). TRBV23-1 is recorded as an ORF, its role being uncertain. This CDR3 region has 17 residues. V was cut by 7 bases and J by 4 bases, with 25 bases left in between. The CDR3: CASTNGAGATSGTEAFF. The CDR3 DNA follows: TGCGCCAGCACCAACGGAGCAGGGGCTACCTCGGGCACTGAAGCTTTCTTT.